The source of this T cell receptor beta chain is a study of blood T cell repertoires in COVID-19. Study-wide background: Specimens from acute and convalescent COVID-19 originated in the United States, Italy and Spain. In each case, the material was cDNA or gDNA derived from T cells, B-cell-depleted T cells, or PBMCs.

The germline V and J ends were trimmed by 5 bases and 6 bases, with 8 bases remaining between them. Germline CDR1 reads MNHEY; CDR2 reads SVGEGT. The CDR3 covers 11 residues. As processed by the authors: Estimation of nucleated cell counts relied on the amplification of reference gene primers. Sequenced by immunoSEQ multiplex PCR; TCRdb stores in-frame clones only, minus some. D and trimming were read from the DNA, whereas the V and J calls and clone size are those reported in that table. The sample contains 220,000 or so clones, around 87% of which appear only once. J is TRBJ2-7 and V is TRBV6-2 or TRBV6-3, with D hard to call. Specimen: peripheral blood. This TCR was recovered from a woman between 45 and 65 years old with COVID-19, enrolled during active disease. CDR3 in amino acids: CASSPRIEQYF. The CDR3 DNA sequence: TGTGCCAGCAGTCCCAGGATCGAGCAGTACTTC.